This entry lists 6 T cell receptor beta chains sequenced from one sample in a study of blood T cell repertoires in COVID-19. TCRdb's copy holds only in-frame clones and misses some; the assay was immunoSEQ multiplex PCR. The sample comprises around 260,000 clones, approximately 90% of which are singletons, and around 0.8% rests with the top ten. The specimen was peripheral blood. The receptors here all came from a young man with acute or convalescent COVID-19.

Comment on this clone: The sample contains more than one DNA sequence encoding this CDR3. The chain has TRBV6-4 and TRBJ1-2, with a weak D call TRBD1 (5 bases). Per germline, CDR1 MRHNA and CDR2 SNTAGT. CDR3 length: 13 residues. V was clipped by 0 bases and J by 4 bases, with 6 bases between them. The CDR3 is CASSDSGGYGYTF. In nucleotides, the CDR3 is TGTGCCAGCAGTGACTCGGGGGGCTATGGCTACACCTTC.

The rearrangement uses TRBV5-8 and TRBJ2-7; 7 nucleotides line up with TRBD1. CDR1 is SGHTS, CDR2 YDEGEE, per germline. Trimming at V came to 0 bases and at J to 2 bases, leaving 8 bases not matched to a gene. CDR3 length: 16 residues. CDR3 in DNA: TGTGCCAGCAGCTTGGCCTTCGGGGACAGACCCTACGAGCAGTACTTC. Translation: CASSLAFGDRPYEQYF.

The chain combines TRBV7-9 with TRBJ1-2; D uncertain. Germline CDR1 is SEHNR and CDR2 is FQNEAQ (reference sequence). V gave up 2 bases and J gave up 7 bases, with 11 bases separating them. CDR3 length: 13 residues. The CDR3 loop is CASSLIGSSGYTF. CDR3 bases: TGTGCCAGCAGCTTAATCGGGTCTTCTGGCTACACCTTC.

This sequence joins TRBV28 and TRBJ1-5, with D perhaps TRBD1 (5 bases). This CDR3 spans 16 amino acids. CDR1 MDHEN and CDR2 SYDVKM come from the germline V gene. The V gene lost 4 bases and the J gene lost 4 bases, with 17 bases spanning the gap. For the CDR3, the DNA is TGTGCCAGCAGTTCCATTAGGCCAGGGAATAATCAGCCCCAGCATTTT. This translates into CASSSIRPGNNQPQHF.

This clone was detected only once. The chain links TRBV14 to TRBJ1-1; D is unclear. The CDR3 sequence is 13 residues long. From germline, CDR1 is SGHDN and CDR2 FVKESK. Trimming left V 2 bases short and J 3 bases short, with 7 bases between. CDR3 in amino acids: CASSQSLYTEAFF. DNA for the CDR3: TGTGCCAGCAGCCAAAGTCTATACACTGAAGCTTTCTTT. Full variable domain (rest looked up from reference TRBV14 and TRBJ1-1): EAGVTQFPSHSVIEKGQTVTLRCDPISGHDNLYWYRRVMGKEIKFLLHFVKESKQDESGMPNNRFLAERTGGTYSTLKVQPAELEDSGVYFCASSQSLYTEAFFGQGTRLTVV.

This chain uses TRBV28 with TRBJ2-3; TRBD1 aligns across 7 bases. V gave up 6 bases and J gave up 4 bases; unmatched junction bases: 10. CDR1 is MDHEN and CDR2 is SYDVKM in the germline V gene. The CDR3 loop spans 15 amino acids. The CDR3 DNA sequence: TGTGCCAGCAGACCCGAACGACAGGGTTCAGATACGCAGTATTTT. It translates to CASRPERQGSDTQYF.